This T cell receptor beta chain was obtained from a study of early T cells in non-severe SARS-CoV-2 infection. Study details: The input, bulk RNA from unsorted whole blood, was sequenced, and chains were unpaired.

The table lists this clonotype with many counts. Germline-derived CDR1 and CDR2 are SGHRS and YFSETQ. This CDR3 contains 13 residues. The ends were cut back, 1 base at V and 7 bases at J, with 11 bases in the middle. TCRdb re-analysed the 5' RACE reads in MiXCR, keeping a single row per CDR3 protein. Of about 31,000 distinct CDR3 sequences listed, approximately 6% are singletons. This sequence was found in an adult who was a healthcare worker with PCR-confirmed SARS-CoV-2 infection or an uninfected control (not recorded which). The chain is built from TRBV5-1 and TRBJ1-2; possible D gene TRBD1, 5 bases. What was sequenced was whole blood. CDR3 amino acids: CASSLSQGSGYTF. CDR3 DNA sequence: TGCGCCAGCAGCTTGTCCCAGGGTTCTGGCTACACCTTC.